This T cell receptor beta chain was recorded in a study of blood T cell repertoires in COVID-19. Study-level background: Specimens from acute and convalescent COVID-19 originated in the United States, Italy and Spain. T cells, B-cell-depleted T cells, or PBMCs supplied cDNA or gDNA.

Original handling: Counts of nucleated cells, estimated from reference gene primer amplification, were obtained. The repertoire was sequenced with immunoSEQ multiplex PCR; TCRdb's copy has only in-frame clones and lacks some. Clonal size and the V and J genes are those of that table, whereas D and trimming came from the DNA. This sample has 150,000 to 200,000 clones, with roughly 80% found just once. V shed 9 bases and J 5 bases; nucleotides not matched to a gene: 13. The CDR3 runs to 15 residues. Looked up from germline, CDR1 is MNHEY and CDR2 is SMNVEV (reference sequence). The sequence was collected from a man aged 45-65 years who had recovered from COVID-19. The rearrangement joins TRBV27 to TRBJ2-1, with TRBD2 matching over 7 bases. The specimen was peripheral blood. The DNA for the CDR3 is TGTGCCAGTATGTTTGGGAGGGGCGTAAACAATGAGCAGTTCTTC. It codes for CASMFGRGVNNEQFF.